This T cell receptor beta chain was identified in a study of blood T cell repertoires in COVID-19. Background on the study: The United States, Italy and Spain were the sources of the acute and convalescent COVID-19 samples. From T cells, B-cell-depleted T cells, or PBMCs came the material, which was cDNA or gDNA.

Authors' analysis steps: Scientists estimated how many nucleated cells there were by amplifying reference gene primers. The assay was immunoSEQ multiplex PCR, and TCRdb's table has in-frame clones only and misses some. D and trimming come from the DNA, and the V and J calls and clone size come from that table. Here the sample spans under 90,000 clones, around 85% being singletons. V gave up 4 bases and J gave up 5 bases; unmatched junction bases: 8. CDR1 and CDR2 (germline): SGDLS, YYNGEE. The CDR3 loop spans 15 amino acids. Source material: peripheral blood. The chain uses TRBV9 and TRBJ2-3; TRBD1 matches at 9 bases. This TCR came from a woman of 80 years or more with active or convalescent COVID-19. The CDR3 loop reads CASSLSGTGIDTQYF. For the CDR3, the DNA is TGTGCCAGCAGCTTGAGCGGGACAGGGATAGATACGCAGTATTTT.